These 25 T cell receptor beta chains originate from one sample sequenced in a study of early T cells in non-severe SARS-CoV-2 infection. TCRdb analysed the 5' RACE reads with MiXCR anew, one entry per CDR3 protein. Counted here are tens of thousands of distinct CDR3 sequences, roughly 12% occurring once; the ten biggest clones make up around 2.9%. The sample consisted of whole blood, taken at baseline. The receptor source for this set is an adult who was a healthcare worker with PCR-confirmed SARS-CoV-2 infection or an uninfected control (not recorded which).

The CDR3 DNA sequence: TGTGCCAGCAGCCAAGGCGGTGGGGCAGGAGGAAACACCATATATTTT. This translates into CASSQGGGAGGNTIYF. This chain links TRBV3-1 with TRBJ1-3, with a weak D call TRBD1 (5 bases). The germline V gene has CDR1 LGHDT and CDR2 YNNKEL (reference sequence). V shed 1 base and J shed 4 bases, with 14 bases lying between them. CDR3 length: 16 residues.

The chain employs TRBV18 and TRBJ2-6, with D possibly matching TRBD1 (6 bases). Germline CDR1 reads KGHSH; CDR2 reads LQKENI. The CDR3 length is 18 residues. V was shortened by 3 bases and J by 0 bases, with 15 bases between the two germline ends. The CDR3 coding sequence is TGTGCCAGCTCACCCGTAGGGACACCCTCCTCTGGGGCCAACGTCCTGACTTTC. Its protein product is CASSPVGTPSSGANVLTF.

This clonotype was counted between two and nine times. The rearrangement joins TRBV6-5 to TRBJ1-2; D is possibly TRBD1 (5 bases). Trimming took 0 bases from V and 6 from J, leaving 11 bases between them. Germline V gene sequence: CDR1 MNHEY, CDR2 SVGAGI. This CDR3 has 14 residues. The CDR3 spells CASSYSQGPNGYTF. In DNA form, the CDR3 reads TGTGCCAGCAGTTACTCCCAGGGTCCGAATGGCTACACCTTC.

V is TRBV20-1 and J is TRBJ2-7; perhaps TRBD2 as D (5 bases). Germline CDR1 DFQATT, CDR2 SNEGSKA (reference sequence). This CDR3 spans 14 amino acids. The V end lost 0 bases, the J end lost 3 bases, and 12 bases lay between the germline ends. The DNA for the CDR3 is TGCAGTGCTAGAGATCCGAGCGGATACTACGAGCAGTACTTC. Residues: CSARDPSGYYEQYF.

The J gene is TRBJ2-2, the V gene TRBV5-4, with D perhaps matching TRBD2 (6 bases). V was shortened by 4 bases and J by 5 bases, with 27 bases between the two germline ends. This CDR3 has 19 residues. Germline V gene sequence: CDR1 SGHNT, CDR2 YYREEE (reference sequence). CDR3 nucleotide sequence: TGTGCCAGCAGCCCAGGATTTGGGCGGTTGTCGGCGGGAACCGGGGAGCTGTTTTTT. Translation: CASSPGFGRLSAGTGELFF.

About this clonotype itself: A much larger clone is a single base away; this may be a read error. This chain joins TRBV2 and TRBJ1-3; D gene unclear. This CDR3 spans 13 amino acids. V shed 7 bases and J shed 0 bases, with 7 bases lying between them. Germline assignment: CDR1 SNHLY and CDR2 FYNNEI. The CDR3 DNA reads as TGTGCCAGCAAGGGAAGCTCTGGAAACACCATATATTTT. Protein: CASKGSSGNTIYF.

This clonotype has just a few counts. The chain carries TRBV20-1 and TRBJ1-1; D is perhaps TRBD1 (6 bases). V was clipped by 5 bases and J by 0 bases, with 10 bases between them. CDR1 DFQATT and CDR2 SNEGSKA come from the germline V gene (reference sequence). The CDR3 contains 13 residues. The CDR3 spells CSADRSLNTEAFF. DNA of the CDR3: TGCAGTGCTGACAGGAGCCTGAACACTGAAGCTTTCTTT.

Only a few counts were recorded for this clonotype. The rearrangement joins TRBV7-9 to TRBJ1-2, with 7 positions matching TRBD1. With 1 base clipped from V and 4 bases from J, the junction kept 12 bases outside the gene matches. The germline gives CDR1 SEHNR, CDR2 FQNEAQ (reference sequence). The length of the CDR3 is 17 residues. CDR3: CASSLEGAAGVFYGYTF. The DNA of the CDR3 is TGTGCCAGCAGCTTAGAGGGGGCAGCCGGGGTATTCTATGGCTACACCTTC.

V gene TRBV28 combines with J gene TRBJ2-3; 7 bases line up with TRBD2. CDR3 length: 15 residues. CDR1 and CDR2 from the germline V gene are MDHEN and SYDVKM. V lost 3 bases and J lost 4; bases outside the gene matches: 7. The CDR3 nucleotides read TGTGCCAGCAGTTTTACGGGGGGTAAGGCAGATACGCAGTATTTT. Protein product: CASSFTGGKADTQYF.

This rearrangement joins TRBV28 to TRBJ2-7; 11 bases align to TRBD2. CDR3 length: 14 residues. The trim removed 6 bases at V and 4 bases at J, leaving 5 bases unmatched. Germline V lookup: CDR1 MDHEN, CDR2 SYDVKM. CDR3 bases: TGTGCCAGCAGCCCGGGACTAGCGGCGTACGAGCAGTACTTC. Its protein is CASSPGLAAYEQYF.

This clonotype appeared a few times. This chain connects TRBV19 to TRBJ1-4; D is possibly TRBD1 (5 bases). CDR3 length: 13 residues. The germline V and J ends were trimmed by 9 bases and 0 bases, with 8 bases remaining between them. From germline, CDR1 is LNHDA and CDR2 SQIVND (reference sequence). The chain's CDR3 is CASQGATNEKLFF. The CDR3 DNA sequence: TGTGCCAGCCAGGGCGCAACTAATGAAAAACTGTTTTTT.

The chain recombines TRBV29-1 with TRBJ2-7, with D tentatively TRBD1 or TRBD2 (5 bases each). This CDR3 region has 12 residues. Trimming cost V 3 bases and J 7 bases, with 13 bases left between them. Germline assignment: CDR1 SQVTM and CDR2 ANQGSEA. The CDR3 region has the DNA TGCAGCGTTGACGGGACCGGAAGTGAGCAGTACTTC. Encoded protein: CSVDGTGSEQYF.

This clonotype occurred many times. The rearrangement joins TRBV25-1 to TRBJ1-1; D may be TRBD1 (5 bases). The germline gives CDR1 MGHDK, CDR2 SYGVNS. Trimming removed 8 bases from V and 7 bases from J, with 20 bases in between. The CDR3 runs to 14 residues. CDR3 in amino acids: CASSDGTKAHEAFF. The DNA for the CDR3 is TGTGCCAGCTCCGACGGGACCAAAGCCCATGAAGCTTTCTTT.

This chain joins TRBV7-3 and TRBJ2-7, with TRBD1 matching over 7 bases. This CDR3 contains 13 residues. Looked up from germline, CDR1 is SGHTA and CDR2 is FQGTGA. J gave up 4 bases and V 5 bases, and 5 bases lay outside the gene matches. The CDR3 region is CASSQGQLYEQYF. The DNA of the CDR3 is TGTGCCAGCAGCCAGGGACAGTTGTACGAGCAGTACTTC.

This clonotype was seen a handful of times. This chain uses TRBV29-1 with TRBJ1-2; D is ambiguous. V lost 4 bases and J lost 1, with 10 bases in between. Per germline, CDR1 SQVTM and CDR2 ANQGSEA. CDR3 size: 13 residues. CDR3 bases: TGCAGCGTTGGTACAGCCCTTAACTATGGCTACACCTTC. It yields the protein CSVGTALNYGYTF. Together with reference TRBV29-1 and TRBJ1-2, the CDR3 gives the full variable domain: SAVISQKPSRDICQRGTSLTIQCQVDSQVTMMFWYRQQPGQSLTLIATANQGSEATYESGFVIDKFPISRPNLTFSTLTVSNMSPEDSSIYLCSVGTALNYGYTFGSGTRLTVV.

The table lists this clonotype with many counts. In nucleotides, the CDR3 is TGCGCCAGCAGCCTTTTGACACCCATGAACACTGAAGCTTTCTTT. Protein product: CASSLLTPMNTEAFF. V usage is TRBV4-1 and J usage is TRBJ1-1, with no clear D. This CDR3 spans 15 amino acids. Germline V gives CDR1 MGHRA, CDR2 YSYEKL. The V end was cut by 4 bases, the J end by 0 bases, with 12 bases between.

This clonotype was detected many times. The CDR3 is CASSAGAGRNNEQFF. CDR3 coding DNA: TGCGCCAGCTCCGCGGGGGCAGGTCGGAACAATGAGCAGTTCTTC. The V and J genes are TRBV5-1 and TRBJ2-1; D is perhaps TRBD2 (7 bases). V was cut by 7 bases and J by 5 bases, with 19 bases left in between. In germline, CDR1 is SGHRS, CDR2 YFSETQ. The CDR3 spans 15 residues.

This clonotype has only a few counts. The V call is TRBV18, the J call TRBJ2-5; TRBD2 agrees at 13 bases. The ends lost 5 bases at V and 4 bases at J; junction bases unmatched: 1. The CDR3 is 14 residues long. Germline assignment: CDR1 KGHSH and CDR2 LQKENI. The DNA for the CDR3 is TGTGCCAGCTCAAGACTAGCGGGAGGAGAGACCCAGTACTTC. Translation gives CASSRLAGGETQYF.

The chain combines TRBV4-1 with TRBJ2-5; D is possibly TRBD2 (5 bases). Germline loops: CDR1 MGHRA, CDR2 YSYEKL. Trimming stripped 3 bases from V and 1 base from J, with 9 bases between. The CDR3 is made up of 14 amino acids. The CDR3 spells CASSHPDFQETQYF. Here the CDR3 DNA reads TGCGCCAGCAGCCACCCGGACTTCCAAGAGACCCAGTACTTC.

This clonotype was seen only a few times. The V call is TRBV7-9, the J call TRBJ2-5; a weak D match, TRBD1 (6 bases). Germline CDR1 reads SEHNR; CDR2 reads FQNEAQ (reference sequence). Trimming removed 5 bases from V and 3 bases from J, with 10 bases in between. The CDR3 extends over 13 amino acids. CDR3 DNA sequence: TGTGCCAGCAGCCGACAGGAAAAAGAGACCCAGTACTTC. This sequence encodes CASSRQEKETQYF.

This clonotype occurred a few times. The chain recombines TRBV6-5 with TRBJ1-3; 7 nucleotides align to TRBD1. Trimming removed 2 bases from V and 4 bases from J; junction bases left unmatched: 2. This CDR3 is built from 14 residues. The germline V gene has CDR1 MNHEY and CDR2 SVGAGI. The CDR3 coding sequence is TGTGCCAGCAGTTACAGGGGGCAGGGAAACACCATATATTTT. Translating it yields CASSYRGQGNTIYF.

The chain joins TRBV7-2 to TRBJ1-2, with no clear D. V dropped 2 bases and J dropped 0 bases, with 10 bases sitting between them. This CDR3 comprises 15 residues. Per germline, CDR1 SGHTA and CDR2 FQGNSA. DNA of the CDR3: TGTGCCAGCAGCTTAAGCGCAGCCTCTAACTATGGCTACACCTTC. This codes for CASSLSAASNYGYTF.

This clonotype was detected many times. The rearrangement joins TRBV18 to TRBJ2-5; D call uncertain. With 3 bases removed from V and 2 bases from J, the gap between germline ends came to 7 bases. This CDR3 has 13 residues. Germline CDR1 and CDR2: KGHSH and LQKENI. CDR3 sequence: CASSPNIQETQYF. The CDR3 region has the DNA TGTGCCAGCTCACCGAACATTCAAGAGACCCAGTACTTC.

The V call is TRBV20-1, the J call TRBJ2-3; 11 positions match TRBD2. Trimming removed 0 bases from V and 5 bases from J; junction bases left unmatched: 4. This CDR3 is built from 15 residues. Germline V gives CDR1 DFQATT, CDR2 SNEGSKA (reference sequence). The CDR3 DNA is TGCAGTGCTAGAGATAGCGGGGGGGCCGTAGATACGCAGTATTTT. This sequence encodes CSARDSGGAVDTQYF.

This clonotype was picked up a small number of times. V usage is TRBV2 and J usage is TRBJ1-6; D is possibly TRBD1 (5 bases). This CDR3 is 14 amino acids long. V was cut by 1 base and J by 5 bases, with 6 bases left in between. Germline V gene sequence: CDR1 SNHLY, CDR2 FYNNEI. DNA of the CDR3: TGTGCCAGCAGTGAAGGACAGAATAATTCACCCCTCCACTTT. This gives the protein CASSEGQNNSPLHF.